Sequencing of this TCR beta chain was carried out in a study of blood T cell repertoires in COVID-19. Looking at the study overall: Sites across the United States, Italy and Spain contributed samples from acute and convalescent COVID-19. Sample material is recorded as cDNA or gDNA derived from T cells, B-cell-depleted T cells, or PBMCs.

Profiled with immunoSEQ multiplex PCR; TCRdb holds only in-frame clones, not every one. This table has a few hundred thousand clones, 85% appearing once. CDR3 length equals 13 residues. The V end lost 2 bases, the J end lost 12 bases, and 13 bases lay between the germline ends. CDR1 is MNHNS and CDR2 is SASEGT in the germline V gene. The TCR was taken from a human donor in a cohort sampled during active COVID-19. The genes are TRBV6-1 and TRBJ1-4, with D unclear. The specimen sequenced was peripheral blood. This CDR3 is CASSENEAPELFF. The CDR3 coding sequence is TGTGCCAGCAGTGAAAATGAGGCGCCAGAACTGTTTTTT.